A selection of T cell receptor beta chains follows, all from one sample in a study of blood T cell repertoires in COVID-19. Sequenced by immunoSEQ multiplex PCR; TCRdb stores in-frame clones only, minus some. This sample has about 43,000 clones; about nine tenths occur once, and the top ten carry about 8.6%. The sequencing input was peripheral blood. These receptors came from a man in his 60s with active COVID-19. The CDR3 runs from the conserved cysteine through the conserved F or W. A D gene is named only where the DNA matches it firmly. Size tells how often a clone was seen (once, few, many) or the class of an expanded clone, and some rows leave it out.

v_call: TRBV19; d_call: NA; clone_size: NA; j_call: TRBJ2-5; cdr3_nt: TGTGCCAGTGGCTCGGGATACCAAGAGACCCAGTACTTC; cdr3_aa: CASGSGYQETQYF
v_call: TRBV18; d_call: NA; clone_size: NA; j_call: TRBJ1-2; cdr3_nt: TGTGCCAGCTCACCCCAGGGAAATGGCTACACCTTC; cdr3_aa: CASSPQGNGYTF
v_call: TRBV11-2; d_call: TRBD1; clone_size: NA; j_call: TRBJ1-6; cdr3_nt: TGTGCCAGTCGGACAGGGTGGAATTCACCCCTCCACTTT; cdr3_aa: CASRTGWNSPLHF
v_call: TRBV7-2; d_call: NA; clone_size: NA; j_call: TRBJ1-1; cdr3_nt: TGTGCCAGCAGCTTAGCGGGAGCCACTGAAGCTTTCTTT; cdr3_aa: CASSLAGATEAFF
v_call: TRBV12-5; d_call: TRBD2; clone_size: NA; j_call: TRBJ2-1; cdr3_nt: TGTGCTAGTGCCCTTGTCGGGAGGGCCGGGGATGAGCAGTTCTTC; cdr3_aa: CASALVGRAGDEQFF
v_call: TRBV21-1; d_call: NA; clone_size: NA; j_call: TRBJ2-7; cdr3_nt: TGTGCCAGCAGCAAACCAAATTTACCGGGACTAGCGGGATACGAGCAGTACTTC; cdr3_aa: CASSKPNLPGLAGYEQYF
v_call: TRBV18; d_call: TRBD1; clone_size: NA; j_call: TRBJ2-7; cdr3_nt: TGTGCCAGCTCAGCGACAGGGAACAACGAGCAGTACTTC; cdr3_aa: CASSATGNNEQYF
v_call: TRBV5-1; d_call: TRBD1; clone_size: few; j_call: TRBJ2-3; cdr3_nt: TGCGCCAGCAGTACAGGGGGCGCAAACACAGATACGCAGTATTTT; cdr3_aa: CASSTGGANTDTQYF
v_call: TRBV7-9; d_call: NA; clone_size: NA; j_call: TRBJ2-7; cdr3_nt: TGTGCCAGCAGCTTAATCAGGGTTGAGCAGTACTTC; cdr3_aa: CASSLIRVEQYF
v_call: TRBV11-2; d_call: TRBD2; clone_size: NA; j_call: TRBJ2-5; cdr3_nt: TGTGCCAGCAGCTTAACTCCTAACGTAGCGGGAAGGGAGACCCAGTACTTC; cdr3_aa: CASSLTPNVAGRETQYF
v_call: TRBV29-1; d_call: NA; clone_size: NA; j_call: TRBJ1-1; cdr3_nt: TGCAGCGTACTAAGGGGGGGCACTGAAGCTTTCTTT; cdr3_aa: CSVLRGGTEAFF
v_call: TRBV5-1; d_call: NA; clone_size: NA; j_call: TRBJ2-2; cdr3_nt: TGCGCCAGCAGCTTACCAGGAGGAGCGAACACCGGGGAGCTGTTTTTT; cdr3_aa: CASSLPGGANTGELFF
v_call: TRBV2; d_call: NA; clone_size: NA; j_call: TRBJ1-3; cdr3_nt: TGTGCCAGCAGTGCAGGGTTTGGAAACACCATATATTTT; cdr3_aa: CASSAGFGNTIYF
v_call: TRBV11-2; d_call: TRBD2; clone_size: NA; j_call: TRBJ2-4; cdr3_nt: TGTGCCAGCAGCAAGGGACTAGCGGAAAACATTCAGTACTTC; cdr3_aa: CASSKGLAENIQYF
v_call: TRBV5-1; d_call: NA; clone_size: NA; j_call: TRBJ1-4; cdr3_nt: TGCGCCAGCAGCTTGGTACCAGGGGATAATGAAAAACTGTTTTTT; cdr3_aa: CASSLVPGDNEKLFF
v_call: TRBV9; d_call: NA; clone_size: NA; j_call: TRBJ2-7; cdr3_nt: TGTGCCAGCAGTTCCTTGGCTTCGGGCGAGCAGTACTTC; cdr3_aa: CASSSLASGEQYF
v_call: TRBV4-2; d_call: TRBD1; clone_size: once; j_call: TRBJ2-2; cdr3_nt: TGTGCCAGCAGCCCCTGGACAGGCCCGAACACCGGGGAGCTGTTTTTT; cdr3_aa: CASSPWTGPNTGELFF
v_call: TRBV19; d_call: NA; clone_size: NA; j_call: TRBJ2-2; cdr3_nt: TGTGCCAGTACCACGGGAAACACCGGGGAGCTGTTTTTT; cdr3_aa: CASTTGNTGELFF
v_call: TRBV7-9; d_call: TRBD1; clone_size: NA; j_call: TRBJ2-7; cdr3_nt: TGTGCCAGCAGCTTAGATGACAGGGGGCGCGCGGACGAGCAGTACTTC; cdr3_aa: CASSLDDRGRADEQYF
v_call: TRBV9; d_call: TRBD2; clone_size: few; j_call: TRBJ2-5; cdr3_nt: TGTGCCAGCAGCGTAGATAGCGGGAGAGGAGAGACCCAGTACTTC; cdr3_aa: CASSVDSGRGETQYF
v_call: TRBV10-2; d_call: NA; clone_size: NA; j_call: TRBJ1-2; cdr3_nt: TGCGCCAGCAGTGAACCGGCTAACTATGGCTACACCTTC; cdr3_aa: CASSEPANYGYTF
v_call: TRBV5-1; d_call: NA; clone_size: NA; j_call: TRBJ1-3; cdr3_nt: TGCGCCAGCAGCCCCCCGGGCTCTGGAAACACCATATATTTT; cdr3_aa: CASSPPGSGNTIYF
v_call: TRBV3-1/TRBV3-2; d_call: NA; clone_size: NA; j_call: TRBJ1-6; cdr3_nt: TGTGCCAGCAGCCAAGAGCCTACAGGGAGCTCCTATAATTCACCCCTCCACTTT; cdr3_aa: CASSQEPTGSSYNSPLHF
v_call: TRBV9; d_call: NA; clone_size: NA; j_call: TRBJ1-4; cdr3_nt: TGTGCCAGCAGCGTAAGTCCGACAGATGAAAAACTGTTTTTT; cdr3_aa: CASSVSPTDEKLFF
v_call: TRBV7-2; d_call: NA; clone_size: NA; j_call: TRBJ2-1; cdr3_nt: TGTGCCAGCAGCATTAGCGGAAGGGGTAATGAGCAGTTCTTC; cdr3_aa: CASSISGRGNEQFF
v_call: TRBV7-2; d_call: TRBD2; clone_size: NA; j_call: TRBJ2-7; cdr3_nt: TGTGCCAGCAGCTTAACAAGGACTAGCGACGAGCAGTACTTC; cdr3_aa: CASSLTRTSDEQYF
v_call: TRBV25-1; d_call: NA; clone_size: NA; j_call: TRBJ2-7; cdr3_nt: TGTGCCAGCAGTGACTACTACTCCGAGCAGTACTTC; cdr3_aa: CASSDYYSEQYF
v_call: TRBV19; d_call: TRBD1; clone_size: NA; j_call: TRBJ2-3; cdr3_nt: TGTGCCAGTAGTATACCAGGGGGCGCCCCAGATACGCAGTATTTT; cdr3_aa: CASSIPGGAPDTQYF
v_call: TRBV19; d_call: TRBD2; clone_size: NA; j_call: TRBJ2-3; cdr3_nt: TGTGCCAGTAGTCTGAGCGGGAGCCTAACAGATACGCAGTATTTT; cdr3_aa: CASSLSGSLTDTQYF
v_call: TRBV4-1; d_call: NA; clone_size: NA; j_call: TRBJ2-5; cdr3_nt: TGCGCCAGCAGCCGTTCCGGGGGTCAGGAGACCCAGTACTTC; cdr3_aa: CASSRSGGQETQYF
v_call: TRBV5-4; d_call: NA; clone_size: NA; j_call: TRBJ1-1; cdr3_nt: TGTGCCAGCAGCTTCGCCCCAGTTTTGAACACTGAAGCTTTCTTT; cdr3_aa: CASSFAPVLNTEAFF
v_call: TRBV6-2/TRBV6-3; d_call: NA; clone_size: NA; j_call: TRBJ2-5; cdr3_nt: TGTGCCAGCAGTTACTCGATTGGCCTCTCCGAGACCCAGTACTTC; cdr3_aa: CASSYSIGLSETQYF
v_call: TRBV9; d_call: TRBD1; clone_size: few; j_call: TRBJ1-2; cdr3_nt: TGTGCCAGCAGTTCCGGGACAGCAATTACTCTTTATGGCTACACCTTC; cdr3_aa: CASSSGTAITLYGYTF
v_call: TRBV7-2; d_call: NA; clone_size: few; j_call: TRBJ1-1; cdr3_nt: TGTGCCAGCAGCCGCGGGTCAACGGGCACTGAAGCTTTCTTT; cdr3_aa: CASSRGSTGTEAFF
v_call: TRBV29-1; d_call: TRBD1; clone_size: NA; j_call: TRBJ2-7; cdr3_nt: TGCAGCGTTGTGGGCGACAGGGGGGCCTACGAGCAGTACTTC; cdr3_aa: CSVVGDRGAYEQYF
v_call: TRBV5-4; d_call: TRBD1; clone_size: NA; j_call: TRBJ2-5; cdr3_nt: TGTGCCAGTAGCAACAGGGGGGAAGAGACCCAGTACTTC; cdr3_aa: CASSNRGEETQYF
v_call: TRBV3-1/TRBV3-2; d_call: NA; clone_size: once; j_call: TRBJ2-7; cdr3_nt: TGTGCCAGCAGTGTTGGGCTCGCCGTGGGGCAGTACTTC; cdr3_aa: CASSVGLAVGQYF
v_call: TRBV2; d_call: NA; clone_size: NA; j_call: TRBJ2-5; cdr3_nt: TGTGCCAGCAAAGGACTTACGGAGACCCAGTACTTC; cdr3_aa: CASKGLTETQYF
v_call: TRBV9; d_call: NA; clone_size: NA; j_call: TRBJ2-7; cdr3_nt: TGTGCCAGCAGCCCAGGGGGATCGGGAGTCTCCGAGCAGTACTTC; cdr3_aa: CASSPGGSGVSEQYF
v_call: TRBV20-1; d_call: NA; clone_size: NA; j_call: TRBJ2-1; cdr3_nt: TGCAGTGCTAGAGCCGACAATGAGCAGTTCTTC; cdr3_aa: CSARADNEQFF
v_call: TRBV12-3/TRBV12-4; d_call: NA; clone_size: NA; j_call: TRBJ1-2; cdr3_nt: TGTGCCAGCAGTCAGGGCCCGTATGGCTACACCTTC; cdr3_aa: CASSQGPYGYTF
v_call: TRBV5-1; d_call: TRBD1; clone_size: NA; j_call: TRBJ2-7; cdr3_nt: TGCGCCAGCAGCCTGGGACAGACCCTTTCCTACGAGCAGTACTTC; cdr3_aa: CASSLGQTLSYEQYF